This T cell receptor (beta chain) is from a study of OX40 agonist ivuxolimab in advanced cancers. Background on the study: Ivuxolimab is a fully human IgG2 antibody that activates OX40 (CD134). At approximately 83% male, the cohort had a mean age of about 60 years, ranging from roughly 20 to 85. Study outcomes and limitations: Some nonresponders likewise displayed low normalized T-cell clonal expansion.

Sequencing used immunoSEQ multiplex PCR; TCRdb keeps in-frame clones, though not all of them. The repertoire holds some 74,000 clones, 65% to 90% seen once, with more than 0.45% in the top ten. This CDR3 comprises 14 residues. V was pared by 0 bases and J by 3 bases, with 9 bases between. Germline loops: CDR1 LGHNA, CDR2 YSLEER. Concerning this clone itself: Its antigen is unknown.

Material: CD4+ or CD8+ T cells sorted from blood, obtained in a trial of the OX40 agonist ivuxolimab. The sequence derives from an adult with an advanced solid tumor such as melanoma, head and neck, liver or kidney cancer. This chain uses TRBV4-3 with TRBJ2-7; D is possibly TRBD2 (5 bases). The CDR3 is CASSQDRAGYEQYF. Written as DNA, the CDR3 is TGCGCCAGCAGCCAAGATAGGGCGGGCTACGAGCAGTACTTC.